Shown below are 17 T cell receptor beta chains from a single sample sequenced in a study of radiotherapy plus CTLA-4 blockade in lung cancer. Only in-frame clones appear in the TCRdb table, and some are missing; sequencing was by immunoSEQ multiplex PCR. The table has about 62,000 clones, more than 70% seen once; the top ten hold 2.9%. Specimen: peripheral blood, collected from a patient treated with radiotherapy plus ipilimumab. These receptors were obtained from a human donor with non-small cell lung cancer who had a complete response to radiotherapy plus ipilimumab.

This clone came up once. The chain uses TRBV18 and TRBJ2-3, with a weak D call TRBD2 (6 bases). The CDR3 contains 16 residues. Trimming took 1 base from V and 4 from J, leaving 15 bases between them. CDR1 is KGHSH and CDR2 is LQKENI in the germline V gene. CDR3 in amino acids: CASSPRPGVGSDTQYF. The CDR3 DNA is TGTGCCAGCTCACCACGGCCGGGGGTCGGGTCAGATACGCAGTATTTT.

The V gene is TRBV28, the J gene TRBJ2-5; TRBD2 matches at 13 bases. After removal of 2 bases from V and 2 bases from J, the junction contained 2 bases not matched to a gene. The CDR3 has 16 residues. Looked up from germline, CDR1 is MDHEN and CDR2 is SYDVKM. The CDR3 here is CASSLRGLAGQETQYF. Written as DNA, the CDR3 is TGTGCCAGCAGTTTACGGGGACTAGCGGGGCAAGAGACCCAGTACTTC.

This clone occurred a few times. This sequence joins TRBV5-4 and TRBJ1-5; D possibly corresponds to TRBD1 (5 bases). The CDR3 length is 12 residues. The V gene lost 4 bases and the J gene lost 9 bases, with 11 bases spanning the gap. Germline CDR1 SGHNT, CDR2 YYREEE (reference sequence). The CDR3 DNA reads as TGTGCCAGCAGCCAGGGCCTTGGGCCCCAGCATTTT. Translating gives CASSQGLGPQHF. The full variable domain, completed using reference TRBV5-4 and TRBJ1-5, is ETGVTQSPTHLIKTRGQQVTLRCSSQSGHNTVSWYQQALGQGPQFIFQYYREEENGRGNFPPRFSGLQFPNYSSELNVNALELDDSALYLCASSQGLGPQHFGDGTRLSIL.

The chain employs TRBV7-2 and TRBJ2-1; D ambiguous. The V end lost 5 bases, the J end lost 7 bases, and 6 bases lay between the germline ends. The CDR3 consists of 11 residues. Germline CDR1 and CDR2: SGHTA and FQGNSA. CDR3 coding DNA: TGTGCCAGCAGCATAATGAATGAGCAGTTCTTC. It codes for CASSIMNEQFF.

The chain joins TRBV5-1 to TRBJ2-3, with 8 bases that match TRBD1. Looked up from germline, CDR1 is SGHRS and CDR2 is YFSETQ. Unmatched junction bases numbered 5, after V lost 4 bases and J lost 4 bases. This CDR3 comprises 14 residues. The CDR3 region has the DNA TGCGCCAGCAGCCCGGACAGGGTAGCAGATACGCAGTATTTT. Translating it yields CASSPDRVADTQYF. Full variable domain (missing parts from reference TRBV5-1 and TRBJ2-3): KAGVTQTPRYLIKTRGQQVTLSCSPISGHRSVSWYQQTPGQGLQFLFEYFSETQRNKGNFPGRFSGRQFSNSRSEMNVSTLELGDSALYLCASSPDRVADTQYFGPGTRLTVL.

As regards this clone: Distinct nucleotide sequences in the sample also encode this CDR3. This chain connects TRBV6-5 to TRBJ2-7; the D is unclear. This CDR3 region has 15 residues. Germline CDR1 is MNHEY and CDR2 is SVGAGI. Trimming took off 0 bases at V and 1 base at J, with 10 bases between the two ends. The CDR3 loop reads CASSYSRSGSYEQYF. CDR3 coding DNA: TGTGCCAGCAGTTACTCGAGGTCCGGGTCCTACGAGCAGTACTTC.

This clone was recorded a few times. The V and J genes are TRBV6-1 and TRBJ1-5; TRBD1 agrees at 9 bases. Germline lookup yields CDR1 MNHNS and CDR2 SASEGT. V trimming: 6 bases; J trimming: 4 bases; junction bases outside the gene matches: 7. This CDR3 is 15 amino acids long. The chain's CDR3 is CASRNTGGRNQPQHF. The CDR3 coding sequence is TGTGCCAGCAGAAACACAGGGGGCCGAAATCAGCCCCAGCATTTT.

The chain joins TRBV28 to TRBJ1-4; D call uncertain. Per germline, CDR1 MDHEN and CDR2 SYDVKM. This CDR3 has 17 amino acids. V was shortened by 3 bases and J by 2 bases, with 16 bases between the two germline ends. The CDR3: CASSFSTVGSTNEKLFF. For the CDR3, the DNA is TGTGCCAGCAGTTTCAGTACCGTTGGTTCGACTAATGAAAAACTGTTTTTT.

CDR3 loop: CASSQDSAARRNEQFF. For the CDR3, the DNA is TGCGCCAGCAGCCAAGATAGTGCGGCTCGGAGGAATGAGCAGTTCTTC. This chain links TRBV4-1 with TRBJ2-1; D is possibly TRBD2 (5 bases). Trimming pared 0 bases from V and 7 bases from J, leaving 16 bases between. The CDR3 totals 16 residues. Germline V gene lookup returns CDR1 MGHRA and CDR2 YSYEKL.

The chain carries TRBV18 and TRBJ2-7; TRBD1 is a possible D gene (6 bases). Between the trimmed V and J ends, which lost 3 bases and 4 bases, there was a span of 19 bases. The CDR3 sequence is 16 residues long. Looked up from germline, CDR1 is KGHSH and CDR2 is LQKENI. The CDR3 bases are TGTGCCAGCTCACCGCAAGGGCTGGCAGGGGCTTACGAGCAGTACTTC. Translated, it gives CASSPQGLAGAYEQYF.

The J gene is TRBJ2-7, the V gene TRBV4-3, with 13 nucleotides matching TRBD2. Germline CDR1 reads LGHNA; CDR2 reads YSLEER. Trimming took 4 bases from V and 4 from J; bases not matched to a gene: 4. The CDR3 sequence is 15 residues long. In nucleotides, the CDR3 is TGCGCCAGCAGCCGAACTAGCGGGGGGGCGTACGAGCAGTACTTC. Translating it yields CASSRTSGGAYEQYF.

This clone appeared once. V gene TRBV28 combines with J gene TRBJ2-1, with D maybe TRBD2 (6 bases). There are 14 residues in the CDR3. Germline V gene lookup returns CDR1 MDHEN and CDR2 SYDVKM. Trimming pared 4 bases from V and 8 bases from J, leaving 15 bases between. DNA of the CDR3: TGTGCCAGCAGTTCTGGGACTTCACGCGATGAGCAGTTCTTC. This sequence encodes CASSSGTSRDEQFF.

In this sample, this clone turned up once. The chain is built from TRBV28 and TRBJ1-4; the match to TRBD1 covers 8 bases. After removal of 8 bases from V and 7 bases from J, the junction contained 12 bases not matched to a gene. Looked up from germline, CDR1 is MDHEN and CDR2 is SYDVKM. The CDR3 consists of 15 residues. The CDR3 sequence is CASSGTGRFFEKLFF. The CDR3 DNA is TGTGCCAGCTCCGGGACAGGCCGGTTTTTTGAAAAACTGTTTTTT. Using reference TRBV28 and TRBJ1-4 for the parts outside the CDR3, the full variable domain is DVKVTQSSRYLVKRTGEKVFLECVQDMDHENMFWYRQDPGLGLRLIYFSYDVKMKEKGDIPEGYSVSREKKERFSLILESASTNQTSMYLCASSGTGRFFEKLFFGSGTQLSVL.

The chain uses TRBV5-8 and TRBJ1-3; D unclear. V was shortened by 1 base and J by 0 bases, with 14 bases between the two germline ends. The CDR3 loop spans 17 amino acids. Per the germline V gene, CDR1 is SGHTS and CDR2 is YDEGEE. The CDR3 bases are TGTGCCAGCAGCTTGTCCAGGCAATTTGGCTCTGGAAACACCATATATTTT. It codes for CASSLSRQFGSGNTIYF.

V usage is TRBV4-3 and J usage is TRBJ2-2; 7 nucleotides match TRBD1. The CDR3 is made up of 15 amino acids. V dropped 3 bases and J dropped 6; count of bases not matched to a gene: 7. Germline values: CDR1 LGHNA, CDR2 YSLEER. The CDR3 sequence is CASSQPDREAGELFF. CDR3 in DNA: TGCGCCAGCAGCCAGCCAGACAGGGAAGCCGGGGAGCTGTTTTTT.

This chain links TRBV28 with TRBJ2-1, with TRBD2 identical over 9 bases. Trimming cost V 5 bases and J 5 bases; bases outside gene matches: 4. The CDR3 extends over 14 amino acids. CDR1 is MDHEN, CDR2 SYDVKM, per germline. For the CDR3, the DNA is TGTGCCAGCAGTGAACTAGCGGGCCACAATGAGCAGTTCTTC. Protein sequence: CASSELAGHNEQFF. The whole variable domain, remainder taken from reference TRBV28 and TRBJ2-1, is DVKVTQSSRYLVKRTGEKVFLECVQDMDHENMFWYRQDPGLGLRLIYFSYDVKMKEKGDIPEGYSVSREKKERFSLILESASTNQTSMYLCASSELAGHNEQFFGPGTRLTVL.

CDR3 loop: CASSLGFGSLAKNIQYF. In DNA form, the CDR3 reads TGCGCCAGCAGCTTGGGTTTCGGGAGTTTAGCCAAAAACATTCAGTACTTC. V gene TRBV5-1 combines with J gene TRBJ2-4, with D maybe TRBD2 (6 bases). Germline V lookup: CDR1 SGHRS, CDR2 YFSETQ. The CDR3 has 17 residues. Trimming pared 0 bases from V and 0 bases from J, leaving 13 bases between. The full variable domain, completed using reference TRBV5-1 and TRBJ2-4, is KAGVTQTPRYLIKTRGQQVTLSCSPISGHRSVSWYQQTPGQGLQFLFEYFSETQRNKGNFPGRFSGRQFSNSRSEMNVSTLELGDSALYLCASSLGFGSLAKNIQYFGAGTRLSVL.